The 9 T cell receptor beta chains below were found in one sample sequenced in a study of identical twins (dated by TCRdb to about 2016). The library was generated by 5' RACE. Instrument used: Illumina HiSeq 2000. TCRdb ran its own pipeline on the public reads, namely fastp trimming at Q25 and MiXCR clone calling, and kept in-frame beta chains. Each entry merges the rows of one CDR3 protein and shows their most common DNA and genes. Here the sample has some 560,000 distinct CDR3 sequences; around 9.6% occur a single time. The ten largest account for 2.5% to 3.5% of the sample. These data are also associated with another study on yellow fever vaccine responses in identical twins.

Sequenced material: PBMCs. These receptors were collected from a woman aged 18 to 35 in good health.

This CDR3 reads CASSLNVAYNEQFF. The CDR3 DNA reads TGTGCCAGCAGCTTAAATGTGGCCTACAATGAGCAGTTCTTC. The chain carries TRBV11-2 and TRBJ2-1; D is unresolved. The CDR3 spans 14 residues. Deletions cut 2 bases from V and 2 bases from J, with 7 bases between. Germline CDR1 and CDR2: SGHAT and FQNNGV.

Many counts were recorded for this clonotype. This chain connects TRBV27 to TRBJ1-6, with TRBD1 identical over 7 bases. V shed 6 bases, J shed 4 bases, and the junction held 6 bases outside the gene matches. The germline CDR1 and CDR2 sequences are MNHEY and SMNVEV (reference sequence). The CDR3 has 15 residues. The CDR3 reads CASRSDREYNSPLHF. The CDR3 DNA follows: TGTGCCAGCAGATCCGACAGGGAATATAATTCACCCCTCCACTTT.

Ten or more counts support this clonotype. This chain uses TRBV5-8 with TRBJ2-3; D is perhaps TRBD1 (5 bases). The V end lost 0 bases, the J end lost 1 base, and 12 bases lay between the germline ends. Per the germline V gene, CDR1 is SGHTS and CDR2 is YDEGEE. The CDR3 sequence is 16 residues long. This CDR3 reads CASSLGQSTRTDTQYF. In DNA, the CDR3 is TGTGCCAGCAGCTTGGGACAGTCCACACGCACAGATACGCAGTATTTT.

This clonotype was seen a few times. J is TRBJ2-2 and V is TRBV6-1; tentatively, D is TRBD1 (6 bases). The V and J ends lost 4 bases and 0 bases respectively, with 9 bases between them. The CDR3 covers 15 residues. Per germline, CDR1 MNHNS and CDR2 SASEGT. The CDR3 nucleotides read TGTGCCAGCAGTGGCGACAGGCCGAACACCGGGGAGCTGTTTTTT. Its translation is CASSGDRPNTGELFF.

V and J are TRBV7-8 and TRBJ2-4, with D perhaps TRBD2 (6 bases). Germline V gives CDR1 SGHVS, CDR2 FQNEAQ. The V end lost 3 bases, the J end lost 0 bases, and 12 bases lay between the germline ends. There are 16 residues in the CDR3. CDR3 loop: CASSFGDFQAKNIQYF. CDR3 nucleotides: TGTGCCAGCAGCTTCGGGGACTTCCAAGCCAAAAACATTCAGTACTTC.

The rearrangement links TRBV14 to TRBJ2-3; the D is unclear. V was cut by 0 bases and J by 4 bases, with 14 bases left in between. CDR3 length: 16 residues. CDR1 and CDR2 (germline): SGHDN, FVKESK. The CDR3 spells CASSQDLSPRADTQYF. The DNA for the CDR3 is TGTGCCAGCAGCCAAGATCTAAGTCCCCGTGCAGATACGCAGTATTTT.

This clonotype was detected ten times or more. V and J are TRBV7-8 and TRBJ2-4; D is possibly TRBD1 (6 bases). In germline, CDR1 is SGHVS, CDR2 FQNEAQ. The CDR3 has 19 residues. V lost 0 bases and J lost 5, with 23 bases in between. The CDR3, as DNA: TGTGCCAGCAGCTTAGCGACTCTAAGAGAGGGGGTGGGGGAAAACATTCAGTACTTC. It codes for CASSLATLREGVGENIQYF.

This clonotype was seen more than once but under ten times. This rearrangement joins TRBV20-1 to TRBJ2-1; no definite D call. CDR3 size: 13 residues. The germline V gene encodes CDR1 DFQATT and CDR2 SNEGSKA (reference sequence). Trimming removed 0 bases from V and 8 bases from J, with 11 bases in between. The CDR3 region has the DNA TGCAGTGCTAGAGATGCGAGTTCGGATGAGCAGTTCTTC. Translated, it gives CSARDASSDEQFF.

The chain joins TRBV4-1 to TRBJ1-1, with D perhaps TRBD1 (6 bases). Germline CDR1 MGHRA, CDR2 YSYEKL. Trimming removed 1 base from V and 3 bases from J, with 12 bases in between. The CDR3 length is 15 residues. The CDR3 protein is CASSQVGGRDTEAFF. The CDR3 bases are TGCGCCAGCAGCCAAGTCGGGGGGCGGGACACTGAAGCTTTCTTT.